These 13 T cell receptor beta chains were all obtained from the same sample, sequenced in a study of T cells expressing NK-cell markers. Reanalyzing the 5' RACE reads, TCRdb keeps one entry per CDR3 protein, without DNA. The listing contains around 470,000 distinct CDR3 sequences. Sequenced input: blood T cells: a sorted CD56 or NKG2C T cell subset, CD4+ or CD8+ T cells, or bulk PBMC T cells (not recorded which). The receptor source for this set is a woman in her forties or fifties in good health.

The chain has TRBV28 and TRBJ2-7; TCRdb designates TRBD1, a call that cannot be tested without DNA. Germline V gene lookup returns CDR1 MDHEN and CDR2 SYDVKM. The CDR3 is 12 residues long. The CDR3 sequence: CASSLDRLEQYF.

The CDR3 protein is CASSTDRGPNYTF. The chain uses TRBV13 and TRBJ1-2. The germline V gene has CDR1 PRHDT and CDR2 FYEKMQ (reference sequence). This CDR3 spans 13 amino acids. Together with reference TRBV13 and TRBJ1-2, the CDR3 gives the full variable domain: AAGVIQSPRHLIKEKRETATLKCYPIPRHDTVYWYQQGPGQDPQFLISFYEKMQSDKGSIPDRFSAQQFSDYHSELNMSSLELGDSALYFCASSTDRGPNYTFGSGTRLTVV.

The rearrangement joins TRBV20-1 to TRBJ2-5; the D call of TRBD1 rests on TCRdb alone, since no DNA is present to check it. This CDR3 region has 13 residues. CDR1 is DFQATT, CDR2 SNEGSKA, per germline (reference sequence). The CDR3 here is CSANRGGSETQYF.

The CDR3 region is CASSQVARGHEQYF. V is TRBV3-1 and J is TRBJ2-7; TCRdb designates TRBD1, a call that cannot be tested without DNA. This CDR3 is built from 14 residues. Per germline, CDR1 LGHDT and CDR2 YNNKEL (reference sequence).

The chain uses TRBV6-1 and TRBJ1-6; with no DNA, the TCRdb D assignment of TRBD1 cannot be verified. Germline CDR1 MNHNS, CDR2 SASEGT. The CDR3 loop spans 15 amino acids. The CDR3 loop is CASSRAGTANSPLHF.

This chain connects TRBV5-6 to TRBJ2-3. Germline CDR1 is SGHDT and CDR2 is YYEEEE. CDR3 length: 12 amino acids. The CDR3 sequence: CASSFPSHTQYF.

J is TRBJ2-7 and V is TRBV9; TCRdb reports TRBD2, a call that lacks DNA to check it against. The germline V gene encodes CDR1 SGDLS and CDR2 YYNGEE. This CDR3 has 15 residues. This CDR3 reads CASSVVAEGLNEQYF.

J is TRBJ1-1 and V is TRBV5-1. CDR3 length equals 15 residues. Germline V CDR1 and CDR2: SGHRS, YFSETQ. The CDR3 sequence: CASSPSRNMNTEAFF.

The chain joins TRBV24-1 to TRBJ2-3; without DNA, the TCRdb call of TRBD1 cannot be checked. The CDR3 length is 16 residues. Germline V gives CDR1 KGHDR, CDR2 SFDVKD. The CDR3 reads CATSDLGALSTDTQYF.

The chain joins TRBV6-6 to TRBJ1-5; as DNA is missing, the TRBD1 call by TCRdb cannot be tested. From germline, CDR1 is MNHNY and CDR2 SVGAGI (reference sequence). The CDR3 spans 14 residues. The CDR3 sequence is CASSYSGRNQPQHF.

This chain connects TRBV7-2 to TRBJ2-1; the D gene TCRdb calls, TRBD2, cannot be checked with no DNA. From germline, CDR1 is SGHTA and CDR2 FQGNSA. The CDR3 has 17 amino acids. The CDR3 here is CASSLARTGTVGHEQFF.

The chain couples TRBV3-1 to TRBJ1-2; the D call from TCRdb, TRBD1, cannot be confirmed without DNA. Germline loops: CDR1 LGHDT, CDR2 YNNKEL (reference sequence). The length of the CDR3 is 15 residues. The CDR3 sequence: CASSQEGRLRAGYTF.

J is TRBJ2-5 and V is TRBV2; TCRdb's assignment of TRBD2 cannot be checked, as there is no DNA. Germline V gives CDR1 SNHLY, CDR2 FYNNEI. CDR3 length: 12 amino acids. The CDR3 reads CASSERRETQYF.